This TCR beta chain was documented in a study of cytomegalovirus exposure and HLA in healthy donors. Whole-study results and caveats: About 87% or about 30% of the time was how often most TCR beta V segments were productive, according to an earlier analysis. An assumption of roughly uniform sequencing depth across donors underlay the presence/absence analyses. A later analysis by the authors found several of the most significant clusters apparently linked to common viral pathogens.

PCR used 60 Vbeta primers and 13 Jbeta primers. Sequencing used immunoSEQ multiplex PCR; TCRdb keeps in-frame clones, though not all of them. Across some 120,000 clones, the top ten clones capture about 2.3% of the sample. Turning to this clone: The antigen remains undetermined.

The CDR3 has 16 amino acids. Germline V gene lookup returns CDR1 MNHEY and CDR2 SMNVEV (reference sequence). Trimming stripped 4 bases from V and 0 bases from J, with 10 bases between. Sample: PBMCs. J is TRBJ2-6 and V is TRBV27, with TRBD2 as a possible D gene (5 bases). The TCR sequence derives from a man in his forties or fifties in good health and CMV-seronegative. CDR3 bases: TGTGCCAGCAGTTCTCGGGGTCTCTCTGGGGCCAACGTCCTGACTTTC. Amino acids: CASSSRGLSGANVLTF.